This entry is about one T cell receptor beta chain. Its specificity is not known. The source of the sample is a study of fetal regulatory T cell absence and autoimmunity. Across the study: Exocrine pancreas autoimmunity occurred in IPEX patients lacking clinical diabetes.

The CDR3 sequence is 12 residues long. Trimming removed 4 bases at V and 8 bases at J, with 10 bases between. Germline V gene sequence: CDR1 SGDLS, CDR2 YYNGEE. This was a survey-level run. Sequencing used immunoSEQ multiplex PCR; TCRdb keeps in-frame clones, though not all of them. This table holds more than 90,000 clones, 72% found once. Study-level results: Cord blood and pancreas showed broadly similar TRB gene family usage.

The source of this sequence is a male donor with IPEX syndrome. Material: pancreas tissue. The V and J genes are TRBV9 and TRBJ2-1; TRBD2 is a possible D gene (5 bases). This CDR3 is CASSQDSDEQFF. In nucleotides, the CDR3 is TGTGCCAGCAGCCAGGACTCGGATGAGCAGTTCTTC.